This T cell receptor (beta chain) is from a study of cytomegalovirus exposure and HLA in healthy donors. Study observations and caveats: Donors belonging to an Asian-associated ancestry cluster reportedly showed fewer N-insertions in productive TCRs than the approximately 700-donor mean, according to what a later analysis found. Specific recognition of CMV antigens was confirmed in vitro for a few chains (all CMV-associated).

As to this clone: What it binds is unknown.

At collection, donors were nominally healthy, but unrecorded immune exposures were probable. Amplification used 60 Vbeta primers and 13 Jbeta primers. Clones were sequenced by immunoSEQ multiplex PCR, and TCRdb holds only the in-frame ones, with some missing. The sample has roughly 120,000 clones; around 80% are singletons. CDR1 and CDR2 from the germline V gene are MNHEY and SMNVEV (reference sequence). J gave up 5 bases and V 5 bases, and 10 bases lay outside the gene matches. The CDR3 spans 15 residues. The sample consisted of PBMCs. The chain employs TRBV27 and TRBJ2-7; 9 positions agree with TRBD1. The receptor's source is a woman in her twenties or thirties in good health and CMV-seronegative. DNA for the CDR3: TGTGCCAGCAGTCCTACCGGGACAGGGCACCACGAGCAGTACTTC. Translation gives CASSPTGTGHHEQYF.